Listed below are T cell receptor beta chains from one sample, sequenced in a study of cytomegalovirus exposure and HLA in healthy donors. Generated by immunoSEQ multiplex PCR, the TCRdb table keeps only in-frame clones and is missing some. This table has approximately 180,000 clones, roughly 80% appearing once. The sample comprised PBMCs. The receptors originated from a woman aged 18-30 years in good health and CMV-seropositive. CDR3s include the opening cysteine and the closing phenylalanine or tryptophan. D genes are given only for firm matches. Only some rows state a clone size, as once, few, many or a class for expanded clones.

>TRBD1|15|TRBV5-1|-|TRBJ1-2
TGCGCCAGCAGCTTGAGTACAGGGGGAGACTATGGCTACACCTTC
CASSLSTGGDYGYTF
>-|12|TRBV28|-|TRBJ2-5
TGTGCCAGCAACGGGGGGCACGAGACCCAGTACTTC
CASNGGHETQYF
>-|14|TRBV5-4|-|TRBJ2-5
TGTGCCAGCAGCTTGGATTCAGGGCGAGAGACCCAGTACTTC
CASSLDSGRETQYF
>-|16|TRBV5-1|-|TRBJ1-6
TGCGCCAGCAGCGGTGGGGACACTCCGCAGAATTCACCCCTCCACTTT
CASSGGDTPQNSPLHF
>-|16|TRBV5-5|-|TRBJ2-3
TGTGCCAGCAGCTTGGGTCGCGGGCAAAGCACAGATACGCAGTATTTT
CASSLGRGQSTDTQYF
>-|14|TRBV29-1|-|TRBJ1-3
TGCAGCGTTTATAACGTGGAGGACGGGAACACCATATATTTT
CSVYNVEDGNTIYF
>-|17|TRBV18|-|TRBJ1-2
TGTGCCAGCTCCCTAAGCGGACGGACGGCGGACCTTAGGGGCTACACCTTC
CASSLSGRTADLRGYTF
>-|13|TRBV19|-|TRBJ1-6
TGTGCCAGTAGTGGGGGGGGGCTGAGGCCCCTCCACTTT
CASSGGGLRPLHF
>TRBD2|16|TRBV19|-|TRBJ2-7
TGTGCCAGTAGTATAGCTCTTCGGGGGGGCCTCTACGAGCAGTACTTC
CASSIALRGGLYEQYF
>-|13|TRBV13|-|TRBJ2-1
TGTGCCAGCAGACCCCGGGGGACCCATGAGCAGTTCTTC
CASRPRGTHEQFF
>TRBD1|14|TRBV2|-|TRBJ1-2
TGTGCCAGCAGTTATGGGACAGGGGTCTATGGCTACACCTTC
CASSYGTGVYGYTF
>-|13|TRBV6-1|-|TRBJ2-4
TGTGCCAGCAGTGAGGGCATGATGGACATTCAGTACTTC
CASSEGMMDIQYF
>-|16|TRBV4-1|-|TRBJ2-7
TGCGCCAGCAGCCAAGTCACCGGGGTCTCCGGGCGCCGTACTATCTTC
CASSQVTGVSGRRTIF
>-|16|TRBV29-1|-|TRBJ1-4
TGCAGCGTTGGGGGGCAGGGAAGCGCAACTAATGAAAAACTGTTTTTT
CSVGGQGSATNEKLFF
>-|16|TRBV4-2|-|TRBJ2-3
TGTGCCAGCAGCCAAGATAAGGCCCGAGGAACAGATACGCAGTATTTT
CASSQDKARGTDTQYF
>TRBD1|14|TRBV27|-|TRBJ2-7
TGTGCCAGCAGCCTACAGGGGGCATTGTACGAGCAGTACTTC
CASSLQGALYEQYF
>-|13|TRBV28|-|TRBJ1-2
TGTGCCAGCAGTGTAGCCGGTGGGTATGGCTACACCTTC
CASSVAGGYGYTF
>-|15|TRBV5-1|-|TRBJ2-7
TGCGCCAGCAGCTTGGACGGGACTCATACCTACGAGCAGTACTTC
CASSLDGTHTYEQYF
>TRBD1|13|TRBV29-1|-|TRBJ2-7
TGCAGCGTTGAAGGACAGGGTCCCCACGAGCAGTACTTC
CSVEGQGPHEQYF
>-|17|TRBV18|-|TRBJ1-3
TGTGCCAGCTCACCACCGGGTCAGGGCCTTTCTGGAAACACCATATATTTT
CASSPPGQGLSGNTIYF
>TRBD1|17|TRBV7-3|-|TRBJ1-5
TGTGCCAGCAGCCCAAGAGGCCCCGGACAGGGGGGTCAGCCCCAGCATTTT
CASSPRGPGQGGQPQHF
>-|13|TRBV29-1|-|TRBJ1-2
TGCAGTGGGGGCCTCACCGACGGCTATGGCTACACCTTC
CSGGLTDGYGYTF
>TRBD1|17|TRBV11-2|-|TRBJ2-3
TGTGCCAGCAGCTTAGATCCGGGACAGGCTTTCACAGATACGCAGTATTTT
CASSLDPGQAFTDTQYF
>TRBD1|16|TRBV15|-|TRBJ1-4
TGTGCCACCAGCAGAGATCAGGGGGCGGTAGTGGAAAAACTGTTTTTT
CATSRDQGAVVEKLFF
>-|16|TRBV27|-|TRBJ2-6
TGTGCCAGCAGTAAAACCGGGACAATTGGGGCCAACGTCCTGACTTTC
CASSKTGTIGANVLTF
>TRBD1|14|TRBV19|-|TRBJ2-7
TGTGCCAGTAGTAGGGGGACAGGCCCAAGTGAGCAGTACTTC
CASSRGTGPSEQYF
>-|15|TRBV6-1|-|TRBJ1-2
TGTGCCAGCAGTGAAGCCAGGGGCGACAACTATGGCTACACCTTC
CASSEARGDNYGYTF
>-|15|TRBV4-2|-|TRBJ2-7
TGTGCCAGCAGACTGCATGGTGGGGCTGCCTACGAGCAGTACTTC
CASRLHGGAAYEQYF
>TRBD1|13|TRBV6-1|-|TRBJ2-7
TGTGCCAGCCTCGGACAGGGGGACTACGAGCAGTACTTC
CASLGQGDYEQYF
>TRBD1|15|TRBV9|-|TRBJ2-7
TGTGCCAGCAGCGCCGGACAGGGGAGCTCCTACGAGCAGTACTTC
CASSAGQGSSYEQYF
>-|17|TRBV28|-|TRBJ1-3
TGTGCCAGCAGCAAAACCGCGGCCGATCTCTCTGGAAACACCATATATTTT
CASSKTAADLSGNTIYF
>-|13|TRBV5-8|few|TRBJ1-1
TGTGCCAGCAGCTTGGCAGGGAACACTGAAGCTTTCTTT
CASSLAGNTEAFF
>TRBD1|15|TRBV18|-|TRBJ1-6
TGTGCCAGCTCACCAGGGACAGGGGGCTTGGCACCCCTCCACTTT
CASSPGTGGLAPLHF
>-|16|TRBV18|-|TRBJ1-4
TGTGCCAGCTCACCGGAGCTGGCAGCAACTAATGAAAAACTGTTTTTT
CASSPELAATNEKLFF
>-|14|TRBV6-5|-|TRBJ1-1
TGTGCCAGCAGTACCGGAGTGACGAACACTGAAGCTTTCTTT
CASSTGVTNTEAFF
>-|15|TRBV5-6|-|TRBJ2-7
TGTGCCAGCAGCTCTAGACAGCGCCTGCCGTTGGGGCAGTACTTC
CASSSRQRLPLGQYF
>TRBD2|16|TRBV29-1|once|TRBJ2-1
TGCAGCGTTCCAGGGACTAGCGGGGGGGCCTACAATGAGCAGTTCTTC
CSVPGTSGGAYNEQFF
>TRBD1|13|TRBV29-1|-|TRBJ1-1
TGCAGCGCCCTTGGGACAGCGACCTTTGAAGCTTTCTTT
CSALGTATFEAFF
>TRBD1|15|TRBV27|-|TRBJ1-2
TGTGCCAGCAGTTTACAGGGGACAGGGGCCGTTGGCTACACCTTC
CASSLQGTGAVGYTF
>-|15|TRBV10-3|-|TRBJ2-7
TGTGCCATCTCGGACAGCGGCCTTAACACTTACGAGCAGTACTTC
CAISDSGLNTYEQYF
>-|15|TRBV6-5|-|TRBJ2-7
TGTGCCAGCAGTTACTCGTCAGGGGCAGACTACGAGCAGTACTTC
CASSYSSGADYEQYF
>-|15|TRBV6-5|-|TRBJ2-2
TGTGCCAGCACCCGCGGAGCCTTGAACACCGGGGAGCTGTTTTTT
CASTRGALNTGELFF
>TRBD1|14|TRBV7-8|once|TRBJ2-4
TGTGCCAGCAGCTTAGGTACAGGGGCGGACATTCAGTACTTC
CASSLGTGADIQYF
>TRBD1|17|TRBV7-3|once|TRBJ2-3
TGTGCCAGCAGCTTAACGGGACAGGGGGGCGGCACAGATACGCAGTATTTT
CASSLTGQGGGTDTQYF
>-|15|TRBV6-1|few|TRBJ2-7
TGTGCCAGCAGTGAACCCCCAAACAGTGCAGGCGAGCAGTACTTC
CASSEPPNSAGEQYF
>-|13|TRBV19|few|TRBJ1-5
TGTGCCAGTAGACCAGGGGTGGATCAGCCCCAGCATTTT
CASRPGVDQPQHF
>TRBD1|15|TRBV7-8|-|TRBJ1-2
TGTGCCAGCAGCCATACGGACAGGGGGGACTATGGCTACACCTTC
CASSHTDRGDYGYTF
>TRBD1|13|TRBV28|once|TRBJ1-1
TGTGCCAGCAGTAAGACAGGGGGCACTGAAGCTTTCTTT
CASSKTGGTEAFF
>-|14|TRBV9|-|TRBJ2-7
TGTGCCAGCAGCGAGGGGGGGCCGAACTACGAGCAGTACTTC
CASSEGGPNYEQYF
>TRBD2|16|TRBV5-1|few|TRBJ2-1
TGCGCCAGCAGCGGTATTAGCGGGAGCTCCTACAATGAGCAGTTCTTC
CASSGISGSSYNEQFF
>TRBD1|14|TRBV5-1|-|TRBJ2-2
TGCGCCAGCAGCTGGGAACAGGGGGCCGGGGAGCTGTTTTTT
CASSWEQGAGELFF
>-|12|TRBV5-5|-|TRBJ2-5
TGTGCCAGCAGCTTGGATGAGGAGACCCAGTACTTC
CASSLDEETQYF
>-|13|TRBV10-3|-|TRBJ1-2
TGTGCCATCAGCAAGAAGGGGTACTATGGCTACACCTTC
CAISKKGYYGYTF
>-|17|TRBV5-8|-|TRBJ1-1
TGTGCCAGCAGCCTCGGGAGGTGGGGGGCATGGGACACTGAAGCTTTCTTT
CASSLGRWGAWDTEAFF
>TRBD1|13|TRBV19|-|TRBJ1-2
TGTGCCACAGGAACAGGGGGAGGCTATGGCTACACCTTC
CATGTGGGYGYTF
>-|15|TRBV7-3|-|TRBJ2-3
TGTGCCAGCGGCCCGGGACTTCAAAGCCCAGATACGCAGTATTTT
CASGPGLQSPDTQYF
>TRBD1|14|TRBV7-2|-|TRBJ2-2
TGTGCCAGCAGCACAGGACAGGCTGTCGCGGAGCTGTTTTTT
CASSTGQAVAELFF
>TRBD2|16|TRBV5-1|-|TRBJ2-1
TGCGCCAGCAGCCCCTTACAACAGAGCGGGGGCGATGAGCAGTTCTTC
CASSPLQQSGGDEQFF
>-|14|TRBV27|-|TRBJ2-3
TGTGCCAGCAGTTTTCAGGGGTTTGTAGATACGCAGTATTTT
CASSFQGFVDTQYF